This TCR beta chain was captured in a study of OX40 agonist ivuxolimab in advanced cancers. At the level of the study: Dosing consisted of intravenous ivuxolimab at 0.01 to 10 mg/kg every 2 weeks. Partial responses, seen in three patients, involved one hepatocellular carcinoma and two cutaneous melanomas. Notes on the study in general: Researchers report that CD8+ T cells had, on average, more expanded clones than CD4+. In the 0.1 to 3.0 mg/kg range, CD4+ and CD8+ blood T cells had expanded clonally by week 6.

The table came from immunoSEQ multiplex PCR; TCRdb's copy has only in-frame clones and leaves some out. The sample includes some 70,000 clones, approximately 90% of them seen just once. This clone has more than one count but fewer than ten. Its antigen is as yet unknown. V lost 4 bases, J lost 6 bases, and 6 bases stayed unmatched. Germline loops: CDR1 SNHLY, CDR2 FYNNEI. CDR3 length: 15 amino acids. This receptor was identified in an adult with an advanced solid tumor such as melanoma, head and neck, liver or kidney cancer. The material sequenced was CD4+ or CD8+ T cells sorted from blood, taken in a trial of the OX40 agonist ivuxolimab. The chain joins TRBV2 to TRBJ2-7; 13 positions match TRBD2. The DNA of the CDR3 is TGTGCCAGCAGTGCAGGACTAGCGGGAGAGAGCGAGCAGTACTTC. This sequence encodes CASSAGLAGESEQYF. Full variable domain (remainder filled in from reference TRBV2 and TRBJ2-7): EPEVTQTPSHQVTQMGQEVILRCVPISNHLYFYWYRQILGQKVEFLVSFYNNEISEKSEIFDDQFSVERPDGSNFTLKIRSTKLEDSAMYFCASSAGLAGESEQYFGPGTRLTVT.